This T cell receptor beta chain was captured by sequencing in a study of blood T cell repertoires in COVID-19. Study background: Whether acute or convalescent, the COVID-19 samples came from the United States, Italy and Spain. In each case, the material was cDNA or gDNA derived from T cells, B-cell-depleted T cells, or PBMCs.

Authors' data handling: It was from reference gene primer amplification that nucleated cell counts were estimated. The method was immunoSEQ multiplex PCR; TCRdb's version includes in-frame clones alone and lacks a portion of them. D and trimming were read from the DNA, whereas the V and J calls and clone size are those reported in that table. The profile shows about 160,000 clones, 80% to 90% of them singletons. The CDR3 extends over 15 amino acids. The trim removed 2 bases at V and 3 bases at J, leaving 0 bases unmatched. Germline CDR1 and CDR2: MNHNS and SASEGT. This clone appeared a few times. The chain combines TRBV6-1 with TRBJ2-1; 11 positions agree with TRBD2. Sample: peripheral blood. The receptor was isolated from a woman aged 60-75 years who had recovered from COVID-19. The CDR3 DNA reads TGTGCCAGCAGTGAACTAGCGGGGGGCTACAATGAGCAGTTCTTC. It codes for CASSELAGGYNEQFF.